The 11 T cell receptor beta chains below all came from one sample that was sequenced in a study of T cell changes during pregnancy in multiple sclerosis. Some clones are missing from TCRdb's copy, which holds only in-frame ones; the method was immunoSEQ multiplex PCR. Among about 38,000 clones, almost 90% were seen once, and the ten largest hold approximately 0.5%. The source material was CD4+ T cells from peripheral blood mononuclear cells, sampled in the second trimester of pregnancy. All receptors come from a female donor with multiple sclerosis, enrolled in a pregnancy study.

The gene calls are TRBV7-9 and TRBJ2-3; 11 bases fit TRBD2. The junction had 3 bases not matched to a gene; V was cut back by 1 base and J by 0 bases. CDR1 is SEHNR, CDR2 FQNEAQ, per germline (reference sequence). The CDR3 length is 17 residues. For the CDR3, the DNA is TGTGCCAGCAGCTTAGAACTAGCGGGAGCTAGCACAGATACGCAGTATTTT. Amino acids: CASSLELAGASTDTQYF. The entire variable domain, with the rest obtained from reference TRBV7-9 and TRBJ2-3, is as follows: DTGVSQNPRHKITKRGQNVTFRCDPISEHNRLYWYRQTLGQGPEFLTYFQNEAQLEKSRLLSDRFSAERPKGSFSTLEIQRTEQGDSAMYLCASSLELAGASTDTQYFGPGTRLTVL.

This chain links TRBV6-1 with TRBJ1-5; TRBD1 is a possible D gene (5 bases). The V gene lost 4 bases and the J gene lost 7 bases, with 17 bases spanning the gap. This CDR3 region has 15 residues. CDR1 is MNHNS, CDR2 SASEGT, per germline. The CDR3 reads CASSGARAVWQPQHF. DNA for the CDR3: TGTGCCAGCAGTGGTGCCAGGGCGGTTTGGCAGCCCCAGCATTTT.

CDR3 in DNA: TGTGCCAGCAGCTCCCGGGACAGGGACTACTTC. The encoded protein is CASSSRDRDYF. This sequence joins TRBV7-9 and TRBJ2-5, with TRBD1 matching 9 bases. CDR3 length: 11 amino acids. Looked up from germline, CDR1 is SEHNR and CDR2 is FQNEAQ (reference sequence). V gave up 4 bases and J gave up 14 bases; unmatched junction bases: 5.

This sequence joins TRBV29-1 and TRBJ1-3; TRBD1 is a possible D gene (5 bases). V was cut by 4 bases and J by 0 bases, with 10 bases left in between. This CDR3 is 14 amino acids long. Germline V gives CDR1 SQVTM, CDR2 ANQGSEA. This CDR3 reads CSVGGEHSGNTIYF. As DNA, the CDR3 is TGCAGCGTTGGGGGGGAACACTCTGGAAACACCATATATTTT.

The chain carries TRBV7-2 and TRBJ2-7, with TRBD2 matching over 10 bases. The CDR3 loop spans 19 amino acids. V lost 2 bases and J lost 2; bases outside the gene matches: 15. Germline V CDR1 and CDR2: SGHTA, FQGNSA. This chain's CDR3 is CASSLNRGSSGRRTYEQYF. The CDR3 DNA reads as TGTGCCAGCAGCTTAAATCGTGGGTCTAGCGGGAGAAGGACCTACGAGCAGTACTTC.

This rearrangement joins TRBV28 to TRBJ2-1; 11 bases are a match to TRBD2. Germline assignment: CDR1 MDHEN and CDR2 SYDVKM. The CDR3 is 16 residues long. With V trimmed by 5 bases and J by 7 bases, 10 bases remained unmatched. Written as DNA, the CDR3 is TGTGCCAGCAGTCTGACTAGCGGGATGGCGGGTAATGAGCAGTTCTTC. Translation gives CASSLTSGMAGNEQFF. The variable domain in full, completed from reference TRBV28 and TRBJ2-1, reads DVKVTQSSRYLVKRTGEKVFLECVQDMDHENMFWYRQDPGLGLRLIYFSYDVKMKEKGDIPEGYSVSREKKERFSLILESASTNQTSMYLCASSLTSGMAGNEQFFGPGTRLTVL.

The chain combines TRBV6-1 with TRBJ1-2, with D unresolved. With 4 bases removed from V and 4 bases from J, the gap between germline ends came to 25 bases. Germline V CDR1 and CDR2: MNHNS, SASEGT. The CDR3 extends over 18 amino acids. The CDR3 spells CASSGGGRGSMLGYGYTF. The CDR3 DNA follows: TGTGCCAGCAGTGGTGGCGGGCGAGGGTCGATGTTAGGCTATGGCTACACCTTC.

This chain uses TRBV1 with TRBJ1-5. TRBV1 is a listed pseudogene. The CDR3 runs 15 residues. DNA for the CDR3: TGCACCAGCAGCCAAGATCTTGAGGCTCGGAAGCCCCAGCATTTT. Translation: CTSSQDLEARKPQHF.

This clone was counted only a few times. This chain links TRBV29-1 with TRBJ2-3, with 7 bases that match TRBD1. Unmatched junction bases numbered 10, after V lost 6 bases and J lost 4 bases. There are 14 residues in the CDR3. The V gene's germline CDR1 is SQVTM and CDR2 ANQGSEA. In nucleotides, the CDR3 is TGCAGCGTCGCAGACAGGGTCCCCCCAGATACGCAGTATTTT. This codes for CSVADRVPPDTQYF.

The CDR3 reads CASSFGQGYGYTF. CDR3 nucleotides: TGTGCCAGCAGCTTTGGCCAGGGGTATGGCTACACCTTC. V gene TRBV11-2 combines with J gene TRBJ1-2, with D tentatively TRBD1 (6 bases). The germline V and J ends were trimmed by 3 bases and 5 bases, with 10 bases remaining between them. The CDR3 contains 13 residues. Germline V gives CDR1 SGHAT, CDR2 FQNNGV.

This sequence joins TRBV19 and TRBJ2-7, with 7 bases fitting TRBD1. There are 14 residues in the CDR3. The J segment lost 4 bases and the V segment lost 6 bases, leaving 9 bases of the junction unmatched. CDR1 LNHDA and CDR2 SQIVND come from the germline V gene (reference sequence). The CDR3 DNA reads TGTGCCAGTAGGGGAGCCGGGACAGCGTACGAGCAGTACTTC. It translates to CASRGAGTAYEQYF.